The sequence of this T cell receptor (beta chain) was determined in a study of blood T cell repertoires in COVID-19. The wider study: The study drew acute and convalescent COVID-19 samples from the United States, Italy and Spain. T cells, B-cell-depleted T cells, or PBMCs provided the cDNA or gDNA that served as material.

The CDR3 is 15 residues long. The germline V gene encodes CDR1 SQVTM and CDR2 ANQGSEA. V was trimmed by 3 bases and J by 0 bases, leaving 14 bases between them. Per the authors' pipeline: Counts of nucleated cells, estimated from reference gene primer amplification, were obtained. Only in-frame clones appear in the TCRdb table, and some are missing; sequencing was by immunoSEQ multiplex PCR. V and J calls plus clone size are reproduced from that table; the DNA served to infer D and trimming. The table has 120,000 to 150,000 clones, about 92% seen once. Material: peripheral blood. The chain has TRBV29-1 and TRBJ1-1, with D perhaps TRBD1 (6 bases). This sequence originates from a human donor in a cohort sampled during active COVID-19. CDR3 protein: CSVDRGHLLNTEAFF. CDR3 in DNA: TGCAGCGTTGACAGGGGACACCTATTGAACACTGAAGCTTTCTTT. Variable domain in full (rest from reference TRBV29-1 and TRBJ1-1): SAVISQKPSRDICQRGTSLTIQCQVDSQVTMMFWYRQQPGQSLTLIATANQGSEATYESGFVIDKFPISRPNLTFSTLTVSNMSPEDSSIYLCSVDRGHLLNTEAFFGQGTRLTVV.